These T cell receptor beta chains were read from a single sample in a study of blood T cells in healthy people across ages. One entry per CDR3 protein results from TCRdb running MiXCR on the 5' RACE reads. This sample has 600,000 to 850,000 distinct CDR3 sequences, with roughly 41% found just once. Sequenced sample: blood. The source is a woman aged 55 to 70 in good health. Each CDR3 is given with its conserved first and last residue. Each record gives: clone size, D gene, J gene, V gene, CDR3 protein, CDR3 DNA. The D gene is left open where the match is weak. Rows give clone size only sometimes, using once, few, many, or a class for an expanded clone.

clone_size: once; d_call: TRBD2; j_call: TRBJ2-1; v_call: TRBV2; cdr3_aa: CASSYSGGAQFF; cdr3_nt: TGTGCCAGCAGCTATAGCGGGGGGGCCCAGTTCTTC
clone_size: .; d_call: TRBD2; j_call: TRBJ2-3; v_call: TRBV12-3/TRBV12-4; cdr3_aa: CASRPSKRGRAAPQYF; cdr3_nt: TGTGCCAGCAGGCCATCGAAGCGGGGGCGAGCAGCTCCGCAGTATTTT
clone_size: .; d_call: .; j_call: TRBJ2-2; v_call: TRBV5-1; cdr3_aa: CASSLSYTNTGELFF; cdr3_nt: TGCGCCAGCAGTTTGTCCTATACGAACACCGGGGAGCTGTTTTTT
clone_size: .; d_call: .; j_call: TRBJ1-4; v_call: TRBV5-1; cdr3_aa: CASSSDPGLNQEKLFF; cdr3_nt: TGCGCCAGCAGCTCGGATCCGGGCTTAAATCAGGAAAAACTGTTTTTT
clone_size: .; d_call: TRBD2; j_call: TRBJ2-5; v_call: TRBV20-1; cdr3_aa: CSAPAGGVSQETQYF; cdr3_nt: TGCAGTGCTCCAGCGGGAGGGGTCAGCCAAGAGACCCAGTACTTC
clone_size: many; d_call: .; j_call: TRBJ2-3; v_call: TRBV20-1; cdr3_aa: CSAKWGTDTQYF; cdr3_nt: TGCAGTGCTAAATGGGGCACAGATACGCAGTATTTT
clone_size: .; d_call: .; j_call: TRBJ1-6; v_call: TRBV7-9; cdr3_aa: CASSLQGNGSPLHF; cdr3_nt: TGTGCCAGCAGCTTACAAGGGAATGGTTCACCCCTCCACTTT
clone_size: .; d_call: .; j_call: TRBJ1-5; v_call: TRBV9; cdr3_aa: CASGEGTLGNQPQHF; cdr3_nt: TGTGCCAGCGGAGAAGGGACCCTAGGGAATCAGCCCCAGCATTTT
clone_size: once; d_call: .; j_call: TRBJ2-1; v_call: TRBV7-9; cdr3_aa: CASSLAFGGRPNNEQFF; cdr3_nt: TGTGCCAGCAGCTTAGCATTCGGGGGGCGACCTAACAATGAGCAGTTCTTC
clone_size: few; d_call: .; j_call: TRBJ2-5; v_call: TRBV7-3; cdr3_aa: CASSLFTKETQYF; cdr3_nt: TGTGCCAGCAGCTTATTCACCAAAGAGACCCAGTACTTC
clone_size: few; d_call: TRBD1; j_call: TRBJ2-3; v_call: TRBV29-1; cdr3_aa: CSALRRGRTDTQYF; cdr3_nt: TGCAGCGCCTTGCGCAGGGGGCGAACAGATACGCAGTATTTT
clone_size: .; d_call: .; j_call: TRBJ2-7; v_call: TRBV10-3; cdr3_aa: CAISTVGPQYF; cdr3_nt: TGTGCCATCAGTACCGTGGGGCCTCAGTACTTC
clone_size: few; d_call: .; j_call: TRBJ1-2; v_call: TRBV7-2; cdr3_aa: CASNQLTGQLGDGYTF; cdr3_nt: TGTGCCAGCAACCAACTGACGGGGCAACTGGGAGATGGCTACACCTTC
clone_size: .; d_call: .; j_call: TRBJ1-5; v_call: TRBV3-1; cdr3_aa: CASSHSDRNQPQHF; cdr3_nt: TGTGCCAGCAGCCATAGTGACAGGAATCAGCCCCAGCATTTT
clone_size: few; d_call: TRBD1; j_call: TRBJ1-1; v_call: TRBV20-1; cdr3_aa: CSAPRQGGIGEAFF; cdr3_nt: TGCAGTGCACCGAGACAGGGCGGAATCGGTGAAGCTTTCTTT
clone_size: .; d_call: TRBD2; j_call: TRBJ2-7; v_call: TRBV7-8; cdr3_aa: CASSGTSEYEQYF; cdr3_nt: TGTGCCAGCAGCGGGACTAGCGAATACGAGCAGTACTTC
clone_size: many; d_call: TRBD2; j_call: TRBJ2-7; v_call: TRBV12-3/TRBV12-4; cdr3_aa: CASSLDSAGVNEQYF; cdr3_nt: TGTGCCAGCAGTTTAGATTCAGCGGGAGTTAACGAGCAGTACTTC
clone_size: .; d_call: .; j_call: TRBJ2-5; v_call: TRBV25-1; cdr3_aa: CASSEYRDRETQYF; cdr3_nt: TGTGCCAGCAGTGAATATAGGGACCGAGAGACCCAGTACTTC